This T cell receptor beta chain was identified in a study of T cell changes during pregnancy in multiple sclerosis (dated by TCRdb to between 2019 and 2020). In terms of the full investigation: The study examined how the T cell repertoire changed over the course of pregnancy in women with multiple sclerosis.

The cysteine opens and the phenylalanine closes a CDR3 of 16 amino acids. Only the CDR3 part of the read is kept: 48 bases, read in frame from the first base. The germline V end is reduced by 2 bases and the J end by 3 bases; junction bases left unmatched: 4. From the germline V gene, CDR1 is MDHEN and CDR2 is SYDVKM. Comment on this clone: Its target antigen remains unknown. No clone much larger than this one lies a single base away; base qualities are absent.

The library came from the immunoSEQ multiplex PCR assay. TCRdb provides this immuneACCESS table in a form limited to in-frame rearrangements. Some clones are lacking; in checked studies, under half of them reflect an unresolved V gene, and why the rest are absent is not known. The table for this sample lists approximately 50,000 clones; 85% to 95% of them were counted only once. The top ten clones comprise approximately 0.68% of the sample. This receptor was taken from a female donor with multiple sclerosis, enrolled in a pregnancy study. The sequencing used CD4+ T cells from peripheral blood mononuclear cells, collected in the third trimester of pregnancy. The receptor chain draws on TRBV28 and TRBJ2-7; 13 central nucleotides agree with TRBD2. The CDR3 is CASSLRTSGSYYEQYF. The nucleotide sequence reads as follows: TGTGCCAGCAGTTTACGGACTAGCGGGAGTTACTACGAGCAGTACTTC.